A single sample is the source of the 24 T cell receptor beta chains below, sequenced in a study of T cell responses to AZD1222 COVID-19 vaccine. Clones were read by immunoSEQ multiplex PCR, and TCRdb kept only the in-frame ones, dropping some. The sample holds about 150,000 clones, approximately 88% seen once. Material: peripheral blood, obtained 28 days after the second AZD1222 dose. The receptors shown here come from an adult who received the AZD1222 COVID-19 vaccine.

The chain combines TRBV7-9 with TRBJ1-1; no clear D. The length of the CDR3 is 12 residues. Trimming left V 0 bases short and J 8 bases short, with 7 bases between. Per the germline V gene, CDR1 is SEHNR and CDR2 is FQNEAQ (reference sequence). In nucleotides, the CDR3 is TGTGCCAGCAGCTTAGCGATAAGAGAAGCTTTCTTT. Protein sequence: CASSLAIREAFF.

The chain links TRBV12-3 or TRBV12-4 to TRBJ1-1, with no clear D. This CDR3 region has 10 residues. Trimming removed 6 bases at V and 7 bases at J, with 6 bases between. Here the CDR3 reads CASSRSEAFF. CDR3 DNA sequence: TGTGCCAGCAGCCGTAGTGAAGCTTTCTTT.

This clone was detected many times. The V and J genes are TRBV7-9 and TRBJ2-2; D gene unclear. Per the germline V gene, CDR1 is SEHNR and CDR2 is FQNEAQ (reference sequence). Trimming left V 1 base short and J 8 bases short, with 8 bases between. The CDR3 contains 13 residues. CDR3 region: CASSLDYQGELFF. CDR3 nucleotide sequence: TGTGCCAGCAGCTTAGACTATCAAGGGGAGCTGTTTTTT.

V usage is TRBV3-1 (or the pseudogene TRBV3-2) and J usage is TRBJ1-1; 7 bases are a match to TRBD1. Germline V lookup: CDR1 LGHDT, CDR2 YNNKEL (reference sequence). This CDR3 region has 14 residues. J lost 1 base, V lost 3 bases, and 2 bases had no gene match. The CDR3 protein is CASSQTGPNTEAFF. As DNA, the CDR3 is TGTGCCAGCAGCCAGACAGGGCCGAACACTGAAGCTTTCTTT.

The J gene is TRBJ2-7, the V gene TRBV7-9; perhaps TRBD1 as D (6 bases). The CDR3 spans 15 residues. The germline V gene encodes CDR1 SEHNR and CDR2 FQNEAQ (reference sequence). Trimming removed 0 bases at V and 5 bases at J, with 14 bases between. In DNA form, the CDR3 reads TGTGCCAGCAGCTTAGCAGGGACAAGTAGGGACGAGCAGTACTTC. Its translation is CASSLAGTSRDEQYF.

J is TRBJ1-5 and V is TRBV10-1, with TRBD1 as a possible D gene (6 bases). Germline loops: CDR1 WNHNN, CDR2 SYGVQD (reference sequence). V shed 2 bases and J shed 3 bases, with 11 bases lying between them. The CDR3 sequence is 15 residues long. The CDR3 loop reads CASSELTGINQPQHF. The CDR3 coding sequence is TGCGCCAGCAGTGAGCTAACAGGGATCAATCAGCCCCAGCATTTT.

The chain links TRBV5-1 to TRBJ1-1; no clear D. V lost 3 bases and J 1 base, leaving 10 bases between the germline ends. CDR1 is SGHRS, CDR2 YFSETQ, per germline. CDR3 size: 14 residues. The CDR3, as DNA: TGCGCCAGCAGCTGGCTGGGCGGGAACACTGAAGCTTTCTTT. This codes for CASSWLGGNTEAFF.

The CDR3 sequence is CASSPRGNGGAFF. The CDR3 nucleotides are TGTGCCAGCTCACCACGGGGAAATGGTGGAGCTTTCTTT. The chain links TRBV18 to TRBJ1-1; D not resolved. The CDR3 length is 13 residues. V was pared by 1 base and J by 10 bases, with 13 bases between. Germline V lookup: CDR1 KGHSH, CDR2 LQKENI.

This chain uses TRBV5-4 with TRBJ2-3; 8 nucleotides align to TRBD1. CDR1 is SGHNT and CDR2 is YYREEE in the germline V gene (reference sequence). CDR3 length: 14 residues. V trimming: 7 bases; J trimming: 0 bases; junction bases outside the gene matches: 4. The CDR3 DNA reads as TGTGCCAGCGGAGGACAGGGTAGCACAGATACGCAGTATTTT. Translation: CASGGQGSTDTQYF.

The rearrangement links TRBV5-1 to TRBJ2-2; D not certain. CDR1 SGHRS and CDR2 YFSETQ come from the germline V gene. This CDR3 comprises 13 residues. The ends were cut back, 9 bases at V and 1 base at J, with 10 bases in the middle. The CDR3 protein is CATKPGNTGELFF. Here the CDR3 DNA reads TGCGCCACCAAACCAGGGAACACCGGGGAGCTGTTTTTT.

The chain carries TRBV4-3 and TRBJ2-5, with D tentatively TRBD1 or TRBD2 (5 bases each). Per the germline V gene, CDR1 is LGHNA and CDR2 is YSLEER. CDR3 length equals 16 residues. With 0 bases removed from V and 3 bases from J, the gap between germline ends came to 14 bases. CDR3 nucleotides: TGCGCCAGCAGCCAAGACTTACCGGGGCCAGAAGAGACCCAGTACTTC. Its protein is CASSQDLPGPEETQYF.

The CDR3 protein is CASSPDPQTQYF. CDR3 nucleotide sequence: TGTGCCAGCAGCCCGGACCCCCAGACCCAGTACTTC. This chain links TRBV12-3 or TRBV12-4 with TRBJ2-5; D uncertain. V was trimmed by 6 bases and J by 6 bases, leaving 11 bases between them. This CDR3 is built from 12 residues.

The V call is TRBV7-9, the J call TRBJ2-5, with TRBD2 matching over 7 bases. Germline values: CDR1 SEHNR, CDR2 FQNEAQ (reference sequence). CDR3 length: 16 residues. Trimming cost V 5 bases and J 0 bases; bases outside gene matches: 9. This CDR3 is CASSPRGVLYQETQYF. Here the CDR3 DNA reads TGTGCCAGCAGCCCCCGGGGGGTCCTCTACCAAGAGACCCAGTACTTC.

The chain's CDR3 is CASSLDVGGISNQPQHF. The CDR3, as DNA: TGTGCCAGCAGCTTAGACGTGGGGGGAATAAGCAATCAGCCCCAGCATTTT. The rearrangement links TRBV11-3 to TRBJ1-5; weak D call: TRBD1 (5 bases). The CDR3 has 17 amino acids. The ends were cut back, 0 bases at V and 1 base at J, with 13 bases in the middle. Germline values: CDR1 SGHNT, CDR2 YENEEA.

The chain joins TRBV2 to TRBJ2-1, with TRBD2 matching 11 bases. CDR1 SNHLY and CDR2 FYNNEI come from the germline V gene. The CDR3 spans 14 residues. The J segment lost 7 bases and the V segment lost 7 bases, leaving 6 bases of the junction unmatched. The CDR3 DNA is TGTGCCAGCAACGGGGGACTAGCGGCTAATGAGCAGTTCTTC. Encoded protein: CASNGGLAANEQFF.

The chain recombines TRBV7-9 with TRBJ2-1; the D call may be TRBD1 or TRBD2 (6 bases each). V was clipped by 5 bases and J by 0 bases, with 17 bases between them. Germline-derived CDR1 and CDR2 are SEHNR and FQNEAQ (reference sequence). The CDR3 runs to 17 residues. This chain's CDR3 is CASSPNVGGLSYNEQFF. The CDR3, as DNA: TGTGCCAGCAGCCCTAACGTCGGGGGCCTCTCCTACAATGAGCAGTTCTTC.

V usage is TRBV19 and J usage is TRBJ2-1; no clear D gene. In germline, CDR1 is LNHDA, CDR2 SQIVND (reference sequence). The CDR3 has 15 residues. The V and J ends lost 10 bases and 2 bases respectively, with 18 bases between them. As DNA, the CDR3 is TGTGCCACCTCCCAGGACCTGCCCCCCTACAATGAGCAGTTCTTC. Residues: CATSQDLPPYNEQFF.

CDR3 DNA sequence: TGTGCCAGTAGTATCTTCTTGGATGTCACAGATACGCAGTATTTT. Translated, it gives CASSIFLDVTDTQYF. The rearrangement links TRBV19 to TRBJ2-3; no clear D. This CDR3 spans 15 amino acids. Trimming took off 3 bases at V and 2 bases at J, with 12 bases between the two ends. Germline-derived CDR1 and CDR2 are LNHDA and SQIVND (reference sequence).

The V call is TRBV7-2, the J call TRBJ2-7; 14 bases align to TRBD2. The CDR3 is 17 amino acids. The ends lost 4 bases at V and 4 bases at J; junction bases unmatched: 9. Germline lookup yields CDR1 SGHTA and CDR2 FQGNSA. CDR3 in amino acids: CASSSRGGTSGGYEQYF. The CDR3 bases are TGTGCCAGCAGCTCCCGGGGAGGGACTAGCGGGGGTTACGAGCAGTACTTC.

DNA for the CDR3: TGTGCCAGCAGTGAATTTAGGGTAATGAACACTGAAGCTTTCTTT. It encodes CASSEFRVMNTEAFF. This sequence joins TRBV6-1 and TRBJ1-1; D gene unclear. Germline lookup yields CDR1 MNHNS and CDR2 SASEGT. The CDR3 consists of 15 residues. Trimming left V 2 bases short and J 0 bases short, with 10 bases between.

CDR3 in amino acids: CASSPYNSPLHF. The CDR3 DNA sequence: TGTGCCAGCAGCCCATATAATTCACCCCTCCACTTT. The chain couples TRBV25-1 to TRBJ1-6; D remains unclear. CDR1 and CDR2 from the germline V gene are MGHDK and SYGVNS. The germline V and J ends were trimmed by 6 bases and 4 bases, with 4 bases remaining between them. The CDR3 length is 12 residues. Supplemented by reference TRBV25-1 and TRBJ1-6, the full variable domain reads EADIYQTPRYLVIGTGKKITLECSQTMGHDKMYWYQQDPGMELHLIHYSYGVNSTEKGDLSSESTVSRIRTEHFPLTLESARPSHTSQYLCASSPYNSPLHFGNGTRLTVT.

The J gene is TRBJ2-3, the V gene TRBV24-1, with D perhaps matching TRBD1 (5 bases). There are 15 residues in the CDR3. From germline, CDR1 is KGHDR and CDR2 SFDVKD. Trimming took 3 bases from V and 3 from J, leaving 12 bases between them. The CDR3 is CATSDDSRGTDTQYF. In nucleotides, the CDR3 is TGTGCCACCAGTGATGACAGCAGAGGAACAGATACGCAGTATTTT.

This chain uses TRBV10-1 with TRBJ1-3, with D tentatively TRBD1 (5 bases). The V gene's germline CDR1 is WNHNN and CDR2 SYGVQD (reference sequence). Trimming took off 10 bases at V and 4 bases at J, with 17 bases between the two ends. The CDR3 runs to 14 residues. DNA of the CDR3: TGCGCCACACACCTCAGAGGGGCGGGAAACACCATATATTTT. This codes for CATHLRGAGNTIYF.

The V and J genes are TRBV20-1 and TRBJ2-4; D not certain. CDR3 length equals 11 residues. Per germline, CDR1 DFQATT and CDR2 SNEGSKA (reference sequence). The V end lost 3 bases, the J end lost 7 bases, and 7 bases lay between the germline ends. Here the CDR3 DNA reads TGCAGTGCTAGCATGATGAACATTCAGTACTTC. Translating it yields CSASMMNIQYF.